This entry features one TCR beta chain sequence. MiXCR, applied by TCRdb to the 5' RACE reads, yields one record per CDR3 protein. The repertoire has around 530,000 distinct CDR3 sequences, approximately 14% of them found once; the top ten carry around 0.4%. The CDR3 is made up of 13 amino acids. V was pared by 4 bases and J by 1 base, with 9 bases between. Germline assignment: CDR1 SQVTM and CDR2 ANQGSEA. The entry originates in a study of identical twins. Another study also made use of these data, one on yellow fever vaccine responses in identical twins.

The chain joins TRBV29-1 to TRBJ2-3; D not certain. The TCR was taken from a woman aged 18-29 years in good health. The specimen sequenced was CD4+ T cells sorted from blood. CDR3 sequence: CSVALPGTDTQYF. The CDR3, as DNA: TGCAGCGTTGCCCTACCGGGCACAGATACGCAGTATTTT.